Sequencing of this T cell receptor (beta chain) was carried out in a study of vaccination and CD4 T cells after COVID-19. With respect to this clonotype: The antigen remains undetermined.

The V end was cut by 7 bases, the J end by 0 bases, with 13 bases between. The CDR3 is made up of 16 amino acids. Stated treatment: roughly nine-day PBMC culture with coronavirus spike peptide pools or control peptides (ViraFEST assay). The Oncomine TCR Beta short-read assay sequenced DNA from cultured CD4+ T cells. TCRdb processed the PCR reads anew with MiXCR; each CDR3 protein has one entry. The data hold about 20,000 distinct CDR3 sequences, with 55% observed a single time. The gene calls are TRBV12-3 or TRBV12-4 and TRBJ2-6; perhaps D is TRBD1 or TRBD2 (5 bases each). The sample comprised CD4+ T cells from blood, cultured in vitro. The sequence came from a human donor who had recovered from COVID-19. The CDR3 coding sequence is TGTGCCAGCACAGGGACGAAAAACTCTGGGGCCAACGTCCTGACTTTC. This gives the protein CASTGTKNSGANVLTF.